Listed here are 8 T cell receptor beta chains from one sample, sequenced in a study of T cell repertoires in cytomegalovirus infection. TCRdb passed the reads through MiXCR, listing each CDR3 protein once. Of approximately 150,000 distinct CDR3 sequences detected, about 6.5% appear once; the ten largest clones hold roughly 18%. Material: PBMCs. These TCRs come from a human donor in good health (CMV status not recorded). Some clones in this sample may be carry-over from other donors' samples.

This chain joins TRBV7-9 and TRBJ1-1; TRBD1 agrees at 8 bases. The germline gives CDR1 SEHNR, CDR2 FQNEAQ (reference sequence). The CDR3 is made up of 15 amino acids. V was pared by 3 bases and J by 5 bases, with 8 bases of the junction left unmatched. The CDR3 spells CASSFSQGAATEAFF. Written as DNA, the CDR3 is TGTGCCAGCAGCTTTAGTCAGGGGGCTGCGACTGAAGCTTTCTTT.

This clonotype occurred many times. The rearrangement links TRBV7-9 to TRBJ2-1; 10 nucleotides align to TRBD2. J gave up 8 bases and V 5 bases, and 18 bases lay outside the gene matches. The CDR3 extends over 18 amino acids. The germline gives CDR1 SEHNR, CDR2 FQNEAQ (reference sequence). The chain's CDR3 is CASSPPLVGAGGPHEQFF. As DNA, the CDR3 is TGTGCCAGCAGCCCACCGCTAGTGGGAGCGGGGGGGCCCCATGAGCAGTTCTTC.

At least ten counts were recorded for this clonotype. At one boundary the junction diverges from the germline segment, which might be a read error. V gene TRBV28 combines with J gene TRBJ1-3; D is undetermined. The CDR3 loop spans 11 amino acids. Per the germline V gene, CDR1 is MDHEN and CDR2 is SYDVKM. CDR3 sequence: CATSSGNTIYF. CDR3 nucleotides: TGTGCCACCAGTTCCGGAAACACCATATATTTT.

This clonotype was seen at least ten times. The chain recombines TRBV7-2 with TRBJ1-6; TRBD1 agrees at 8 bases. Germline V CDR1 and CDR2: SGHTA, FQGNSA. Germline trimming cut 3 bases from V and 12 bases from J; bases unmatched to any gene: 10. This CDR3 has 15 amino acids. The chain's CDR3 is CASSLGTGGLRPLHF. CDR3 in DNA: TGTGCCAGCAGCTTGGGGACAGGTGGACTTAGACCCCTCCACTTT.

A remark on this clonotype: It may be a read error: a sequence one base away is much more abundant. The chain carries TRBV7-2 and TRBJ1-2, with 8 bases fitting TRBD1. The CDR3 length is 18 residues. CDR1 and CDR2 (germline): SGHTA, FQGNSA. V was clipped by 5 bases and J by 1 base; unmatched bases: 15. The CDR3 reads CASSVGRGQEARNYGYTF. The CDR3 coding sequence is TGTGCCAGCAGCGTCGGCAGGGGGCAAGAAGCTCGTAACTATGGCTACACCTTC.

This clonotype was counted only a few times. CDR3 sequence reads: CASSPFGTQNTEAFF. The CDR3 nucleotides are TGTGCCAGCAGTCCCTTCGGGACACAGAACACTGAAGCTTTCTTT. The J gene is TRBJ1-1, the V gene TRBV6-2 or TRBV6-3, with a possible D match to TRBD1 (6 bases). The germline CDR1 and CDR2 sequences are MNHEY and SVGEGT. V gave up 5 bases and J gave up 1 base, with 14 bases separating them. This CDR3 is 15 amino acids long.

The table lists this clonotype with a few counts. CDR3 sequence (DNA): TGCAGCGTCCAGGGGAACACTGAAGCTTTCTTT. Its translation is CSVQGNTEAFF. This chain connects TRBV29-1 to TRBJ1-1; maybe TRBD1 (5 bases). V gave up 6 bases and J gave up 1 base, with 6 bases separating them. Per germline, CDR1 SQVTM and CDR2 ANQGSEA. This CDR3 spans 11 amino acids.

Many counts were recorded for this clonotype. V usage is TRBV7-3 and J usage is TRBJ2-2, with D tentatively TRBD1 (6 bases). The germline V and J ends were trimmed by 2 bases and 0 bases, with 10 bases remaining between them. CDR3 length: 16 residues. The V gene's germline CDR1 is SGHTA and CDR2 FQGTGA. CDR3 loop: CASSLSGTPNTGELFF. The CDR3, as DNA: TGTGCCAGCAGCTTATCCGGGACACCGAACACCGGGGAGCTGTTTTTT.